This T cell receptor (beta chain) emerged from a study of blood T cell repertoires in COVID-19 (dated by TCRdb to between 2020 and 2021). For the wider study: Samples covering the acute and convalescent phases of COVID-19 were provided by collaborators in the United States, Italy and Spain. The prospective study material was composed of cDNA or gDNA derived from T cells, B-cell-depleted T cells, or PBMCs. The dataset comprised deeply sampled blood TCRbeta repertoires from subjects exposed to, actively infected with, or recovered from COVID-19. The repertoires were released in a freely available public database intended as a resource for research on the immune response to SARS-CoV-2. Samples were obtained from the ongoing ImmuneRACE study (first 160 participants) and from over 1,000 subjects provided by 6 global collaborators. A de-identified subject ID, COVID-19 status, age in years and sex were almost always included in the sample metadata. Where HLA class I and class II types were available, the types were taken from metadata supplied by the sample provider, not from assay-based typing.

Concerning this clone itself: Its antigen is currently not known. One base away there is no much larger clone; base qualities are not given.

TCRbeta CDR3 regions were amplified from genomic DNA by means of the immunoSEQ Assay, a bias-controlled multiplex PCR. In the authors' own workflow: Within the assay, amplification of reference gene primers was used to estimate how many nucleated cells each sample contained. Sequence reads were collapsed and filtered to measure the absolute abundance of every unique TCRbeta CDR3 rearrangement. For each sample, productive Simpson clonality was calculated as the square root of Simpson's diversity index across productive rearrangements. TCRdb mirrors the immuneACCESS table, restricted to in-frame sequences. Some clones are absent from its copies; in checked studies, under half trace to an unresolved V gene, and the reason for the others is unknown. V, J and clone size are those of that table, while D and trimming were read from the DNA. The sample table holds about 210,000 clones, of which roughly 90% were seen once. Approximately 8.2% of the sample belongs to the ten largest clones.

The germline ends are 15 bases apart after V is trimmed by 5 bases and J by 4 bases. The CDR1 and CDR2 encoded by the germline V gene are SGHTA and FQGTGA. The cysteine opens and the phenylalanine closes a CDR3 of 15 amino acids. The kept DNA is CDR3 alone, 45 bases in frame from the first base. Broad study findings and their caveats: Clinical and demographic metadata were provided uncurated, with the amount varying by source and participant.

Participants in the prospective study were enrolled through a virtual design, were aged roughly 18 to 100 years, and lived in 24 United States geographic areas. Cohort assignment in the prospective study relied on participant-reported clinical history from a screening survey and a study questionnaire. For ImmuneRACE Cohort 3, a participant was defined as recovered based on two consecutive negative NP/OP PCR tests, clearance by a healthcare professional, or resolution of symptoms. In the prospective study, whole blood, serum and a nasopharyngeal or oropharyngeal swab were collected from each participant by mobile phlebotomists. Participants in the prospective study had the option to provide additional blood draws and questionnaires over an approximately two-month period. Before DNA extraction, prospective study blood samples were shipped either frozen or at room temperature.

The sequence was collected from a woman aged 18-30 years who had recovered from COVID-19. The V gene is TRBV7-3 and the J gene is TRBJ2-1; tentative D gene TRBD2, with 5 bases matching. Sequenced sample: PBMCs or T cells enriched from blood (not recorded which). The CDR3 protein: CASSRAVTSYNEQFF. The bases are TGTGCCAGCAGCAGAGCGGTAACCTCGTACAATGAGCAGTTCTTC.